The clone carrying this T cell receptor beta chain was detected ten times or more. With the read ending 3 residues before the CDR3 end, the germline J gene is used to fill in that end. These data belong to a study of T cell clonality in common variable immunodeficiency. Profiled with immunoSEQ multiplex PCR; TCRdb holds only in-frame clones, not every one. Altogether 40,000 to 65,000 clones were found in the sample, and no singletons occur. The CDR3 sequence is 15 residues long. V dropped 5 bases and J dropped 6 bases, with 18 bases sitting between them. In germline, CDR1 is ENHRY, CDR2 SYGVKD. The chain couples TRBV10-3 to TRBJ2-3; D not certain. This clonotype was obtained from a person aged 18 to 70 in good health. The specimen was peripheral blood mononuclear cells. CDR3 loop: CAISTPQSFEDTQYF. The CDR3 DNA, read in part, is TGTGCCATCAGTACACCACAATCCTTCGAGGATACG.